The 21 T cell receptor beta chains below come from one sample, sequenced in a study of memory CD8 T cells in hepatitis C reinfection. Profiling relied on immunoSEQ multiplex PCR, and the TCRdb table lists in-frame clones only, not all of them. The sample has some 40,000 clones, approximately 90% seen once. The time point here: peak reinfection, 3 to 8 weeks after reinfection detection. No in vitro expansion preceded TCR sequencing of the sorted cells. The sequenced sample was naive CD8+ T cells sorted from blood. The receptor set was obtained from a man between 18 and 35 years old with hepatitis C virus infection.

This clone was counted once. The chain has TRBV27 and TRBJ2-1; 13 bases are a match to TRBD2. The CDR3 extends over 16 amino acids. The V gene's germline CDR1 is MNHEY and CDR2 SMNVEV (reference sequence). The junction had 6 bases not matched to a gene; V was cut back by 6 bases and J by 4 bases. CDR3 sequence: CASSDPGLAGYNEQFF. The CDR3 region has the DNA TGTGCCAGCAGCGACCCGGGACTAGCGGGATACAATGAGCAGTTCTTC.

V usage is TRBV13 and J usage is TRBJ2-5, with 7 bases matching TRBD1. CDR3 length: 16 amino acids. With 4 bases clipped from V and 2 bases from J, the junction kept 10 bases outside the gene matches. CDR1 PRHDT and CDR2 FYEKMQ come from the germline V gene (reference sequence). CDR3 sequence reads: CASSSGQEVGQETQYF. CDR3 bases: TGTGCCAGCAGCTCTGGACAGGAGGTGGGACAAGAGACCCAGTACTTC.

The chain couples TRBV27 to TRBJ2-1, with D tentatively TRBD1 (5 bases). Germline CDR1 and CDR2: MNHEY and SMNVEV (reference sequence). The CDR3 runs 15 residues. Trimming shortened V by 3 bases and J by 2 bases, and 11 bases separated the two germline ends. The CDR3 DNA sequence: TGTGCCAGCAGTTTTGACAGCTCAGCCTACAATGAGCAGTTCTTC. Translated: CASSFDSSAYNEQFF.

V gene TRBV27 combines with J gene TRBJ1-1; D perhaps matches TRBD1 (5 bases). The CDR3 covers 14 residues. Trimming pared 1 base from V and 4 bases from J, leaving 10 bases between. Per the germline V gene, CDR1 is MNHEY and CDR2 is SMNVEV (reference sequence). CDR3 loop: CASSLLGQGTEAFF. The DNA for the CDR3 is TGTGCCAGCAGTTTATTGGGGCAGGGCACTGAAGCTTTCTTT.

The chain couples TRBV6-1 to TRBJ2-7; 10 bases line up with TRBD1. The V gene's germline CDR1 is MNHNS and CDR2 SASEGT. The CDR3 covers 13 residues. Trimming took 6 bases from V and 4 from J; bases not matched to a gene: 3. CDR3 region: CASRDRGSYEQYF. The CDR3 DNA sequence: TGTGCCAGCAGGGACAGGGGGTCTTACGAGCAGTACTTC.

The rearrangement links TRBV6-5 to TRBJ2-2; D not certain. With 6 bases removed from V and 3 bases from J, the gap between germline ends came to 5 bases. Per the germline V gene, CDR1 is MNHEY and CDR2 is SVGAGI. The CDR3 is 12 amino acids. The CDR3 nucleotides read TGTGCCAGCAGCCCGTACACCGGGGAGCTGTTTTTT. The encoded protein is CASSPYTGELFF.

The V and J genes are TRBV7-6 and TRBJ1-1; no firm D call. V lost 1 base to trimming and J lost 0 bases, with 12 bases between them. The CDR3 runs 16 residues. Germline CDR1 SGHVS, CDR2 FNYEAQ. The CDR3 region is CASSLESAAVNTEAFF. CDR3 nucleotides: TGTGCCAGCAGCTTAGAATCTGCAGCGGTGAACACTGAAGCTTTCTTT.

DNA for the CDR3: TGTGCCAGTAGTATTTGGGAGCGGGAGGTACATGAGCAGTTCTTC. Translating it yields CASSIWEREVHEQFF. The V gene is TRBV19, the J gene TRBJ2-1; 9 bases agree with TRBD2. Germline CDR1 is LNHDA and CDR2 is SQIVND (reference sequence). This CDR3 spans 15 amino acids. Trimming at V came to 3 bases and at J to 8 bases, leaving 8 bases not matched to a gene.

The chain recombines TRBV2 with TRBJ2-3, with 7 bases identical to TRBD2. This CDR3 comprises 20 residues. CDR1 and CDR2 (germline): SNHLY, FYNNEI. The junction had 18 bases not matched to a gene; V was cut back by 3 bases and J by 0 bases. Here the CDR3 DNA reads TGTGCCAGCAGTGACCCAATCGGGGGGAATCCCGTCTATAGCACAGATACGCAGTATTTT. Protein product: CASSDPIGGNPVYSTDTQYF.

The V and J genes are TRBV5-1 and TRBJ2-7, with 9 bases matching TRBD1. The germline V gene has CDR1 SGHRS and CDR2 YFSETQ. The CDR3 loop spans 15 amino acids. Germline trimming cut 0 bases from V and 2 bases from J; bases unmatched to any gene: 3. For the CDR3, the DNA is TGCGCCAGCAGCTTGGCGGGACAGGGACCCTACGAGCAGTACTTC. Translated, it gives CASSLAGQGPYEQYF.

The V and J genes are TRBV13 and TRBJ2-2; 8 positions agree with TRBD2. The CDR3 is 15 amino acids. CDR1 and CDR2 from the germline V gene are PRHDT and FYEKMQ (reference sequence). The J segment lost 8 bases and the V segment lost 5 bases, leaving 10 bases of the junction unmatched. The CDR3 DNA follows: TGTGCCAGCAGCCCCGGCAGTAGCGGGAATGGGGAGCTGTTTTTT. It specifies CASSPGSSGNGELFF.

The rearrangement joins TRBV7-8 to TRBJ2-7; possible D gene TRBD2, 6 bases. Germline CDR1 and CDR2: SGHVS and FQNEAQ. This CDR3 comprises 14 residues. Trimming stripped 8 bases from V and 0 bases from J, with 14 bases between. CDR3 DNA sequence: TGTGCCAGCGGCGGACTGGACTACTCCTACGAGCAGTACTTC. Its protein product is CASGGLDYSYEQYF.

V is TRBV11-2 and J is TRBJ2-1; 10 nucleotides align to TRBD2. J lost 6 bases, V lost 5 bases, and 7 bases had no gene match. The CDR3 runs to 15 residues. CDR1 is SGHAT and CDR2 is FQNNGV in the germline V gene. In nucleotides, the CDR3 is TGTGCCAGCAGCCTGATAGCGGGAGGCCGCAATGAGCAGTTCTTC. It yields the protein CASSLIAGGRNEQFF.

The rearrangement joins TRBV5-1 to TRBJ2-3; 13 bases align to TRBD2. Unmatched junction bases numbered 7, after V lost 3 bases and J lost 0 bases. The germline V gene encodes CDR1 SGHRS and CDR2 YFSETQ. The CDR3 length is 18 residues. CDR3 coding DNA: TGCGCCAGCAGCTGGACTAGCGGGGGAGCAGGAAGCACAGATACGCAGTATTTT. This codes for CASSWTSGGAGSTDTQYF. Complete variable domain (other parts from reference TRBV5-1 and TRBJ2-3): KAGVTQTPRYLIKTRGQQVTLSCSPISGHRSVSWYQQTPGQGLQFLFEYFSETQRNKGNFPGRFSGRQFSNSRSEMNVSTLELGDSALYLCASSWTSGGAGSTDTQYFGPGTRLTVL.

The gene calls are TRBV7-9 and TRBJ2-5; 10 bases are shared with TRBD1. The DNA matches TRBJ2-7 better at its end, which makes the J call doubtful. From germline, CDR1 is SEHNR and CDR2 FQNEAQ (reference sequence). The CDR3 consists of 16 residues. DNA for the CDR3: TGTGCCAGCAGCTTAGCGCCGGGACAGGGGACAGACGAGCAGTACTTC. Translating it yields CASSLAPGQGTDEQYF.

The chain employs TRBV15 and TRBJ2-7; 13 nucleotides align to TRBD2. Trimming cost V 5 bases and J 7 bases; bases outside gene matches: 11. This CDR3 has 16 residues. CDR1 LNHNV and CDR2 YYDKDF come from the germline V gene (reference sequence). The CDR3 DNA follows: TGTGCCACCAGCGGGGGGAGACTAGCGGGAGGCGATGAGCAGTACTTC. The encoded protein is CATSGGRLAGGDEQYF.

The gene calls are TRBV21-1 and TRBJ1-3; the table's D gene call, TRBD1, was not cross checked with the DNA. TRBV21-1 is a documented pseudogene. CDR3 length: 17 amino acids. The CDR3 reads CASSGATGSSSGNTIYF. CDR3 DNA: TGTGCCAGCAGCGGAGCAACAGGTTCGAGCTCTGGAAACACCATATATTTT.

The chain has TRBV19 and TRBJ2-6, with TRBD1 matching 7 bases. The germline V gene has CDR1 LNHDA and CDR2 SQIVND (reference sequence). CDR3 length: 17 residues. V was pared by 7 bases and J by 2 bases, with 11 bases of the junction left unmatched. The DNA of the CDR3 is TGTGCCAGTAAAACCGGGACAGACGTTCCTGGGGCCAACGTCCTGACTTTC. It translates to CASKTGTDVPGANVLTF.

This chain connects TRBV7-2 to TRBJ2-3; 8 positions match TRBD2. Germline V gene lookup returns CDR1 SGHTA and CDR2 FQGNSA. Losses at the gene ends were 1 base for V and 0 bases for J; bases not matched to a gene: 3. The CDR3 runs to 16 residues. CDR3 sequence (DNA): TGTGCCAGCAGCTTAGTGGTAGCGGGGAGCACAGATACGCAGTATTTT. It codes for CASSLVVAGSTDTQYF.

CDR3: CASSLAGTGYTEAFF. CDR3 coding DNA: TGCGCCAGCAGCTTGGCCGGGACAGGGTACACTGAAGCTTTCTTT. The rearrangement uses TRBV5-1 and TRBJ1-1; 9 bases map to TRBD1. Germline lookup yields CDR1 SGHRS and CDR2 YFSETQ. Trimming took 0 bases from V and 3 from J; bases not matched to a gene: 3. The CDR3 totals 15 residues.

This rearrangement joins TRBV7-9 to TRBJ2-7, with 7 bases fitting TRBD1. Germline V CDR1 and CDR2: SEHNR, FQNEAQ (reference sequence). The trim removed 5 bases at V and 2 bases at J, leaving 9 bases unmatched. This CDR3 has 15 amino acids. CDR3 bases: TGTGCCAGCAGCCCGCGGACAGGCCGGACCTACGAGCAGTACTTC. The encoded protein is CASSPRTGRTYEQYF.